The 10 T cell receptor beta chains listed next were all sequenced from one sample in a study of T cells after posttransplantation cyclophosphamide. Cyclophosphamide on days +3 and +4 followed busulfan-fludarabine conditioning and a marrow graft. Sequencing used immunoSEQ multiplex PCR; TCRdb keeps in-frame clones, though not all of them. The profile shows about 3,800 clones, around 70% of them singletons. The sequenced sample was CD8+ T cells sorted from PBMCs, obtained 1162 days after allogeneic stem cell transplant with posttransplant cyclophosphamide. These receptors were collected from a female patient in her thirties or forties who received an allogeneic stem cell transplant from a related donor, was CMV-positive, and had no GVHD. Some of the T cells may derive from the graft donor.

This chain links TRBV19 with TRBJ1-1, with 8 nucleotides matching TRBD1. Germline CDR1 is LNHDA and CDR2 is SQIVND (reference sequence). This CDR3 is 14 amino acids long. The trim removed 5 bases at V and 2 bases at J, leaving 4 bases unmatched. CDR3 protein: CASSLQGGNTEAFF. The CDR3 nucleotides are TGTGCCAGTAGTCTACAGGGGGGTAACACTGAAGCTTTCTTT.

The genes are TRBV19 and TRBJ1-1, with TRBD1 matching 9 bases. The CDR3 totals 15 residues. CDR1 is LNHDA and CDR2 is SQIVND in the germline V gene (reference sequence). Losses at the gene ends were 5 bases for V and 5 bases for J; bases not matched to a gene: 9. CDR3 sequence (DNA): TGTGCCAGTAGTGCCTACGACAGGGGGATTACTGAAGCTTTCTTT. Translating gives CASSAYDRGITEAFF.

This clone has only one observation. The rearrangement joins TRBV27 to TRBJ2-1; the D gene is possibly TRBD2 (7 bases). CDR1 is MNHEY and CDR2 is SMNVEV in the germline V gene (reference sequence). This CDR3 has 15 amino acids. V was pared by 1 base and J by 5 bases, with 12 bases between. The CDR3 region is CASSLYGGLDNEQFF. The CDR3 DNA reads TGTGCCAGCAGTTTATACGGGGGGCTGGACAATGAGCAGTTCTTC.

This chain's CDR3 is CASTSTSTNEKLFF. For the CDR3, the DNA is TGTGCCAGCACCTCGACATCAACTAATGAAAAACTGTTTTTT. The chain has TRBV28 and TRBJ1-4; D not resolved. The CDR3 spans 14 residues. Germline V CDR1 and CDR2: MDHEN, SYDVKM. V dropped 7 bases and J dropped 0 bases, with 9 bases sitting between them. Full variable domain (remainder filled in from reference TRBV28 and TRBJ1-4): DVKVTQSSRYLVKRTGEKVFLECVQDMDHENMFWYRQDPGLGLRLIYFSYDVKMKEKGDIPEGYSVSREKKERFSLILESASTNQTSMYLCASTSTSTNEKLFFGSGTQLSVL.

The chain joins TRBV9 to TRBJ2-7; D may be TRBD1 (8 bases). CDR1 is SGDLS, CDR2 YYNGEE, per germline. V was clipped by 3 bases and J by 2 bases, with 12 bases between them. The CDR3 is 14 residues long. DNA for the CDR3: TGTGCCAGCAGCGGGGGGGGACAGGCCTACGAGCAGTACTTC. It encodes CASSGGGQAYEQYF.

V is TRBV25-1 and J is TRBJ2-7, with 10 positions matching TRBD1. V trimming: 5 bases; J trimming: 4 bases; junction bases outside the gene matches: 11. The CDR3 is 16 amino acids. CDR1 is MGHDK, CDR2 SYGVNS, per germline. In DNA form, the CDR3 reads TGTGCCAGCAGTTTTCCCCCGGGACAGGGGACGTACGAGCAGTACTTC. It codes for CASSFPPGQGTYEQYF.

This clone has a handful of counts. Other nucleotide sequences from this sample produce the same CDR3. The gene calls are TRBV9 and TRBJ2-7, with TRBD1 identical over 7 bases. The germline CDR1 and CDR2 sequences are SGDLS and YYNGEE. J was trimmed by 4 bases and V by 7 bases; bases with no gene match: 14. The CDR3 has 15 residues. The CDR3 is CASFIEQGTAYEQYF. Here the CDR3 DNA reads TGTGCCAGCTTCATCGAACAGGGGACGGCATACGAGCAGTACTTC.

The chain combines TRBV5-8 with TRBJ1-3; 8 positions agree with TRBD1. Germline V gives CDR1 SGHTS, CDR2 YDEGEE. This CDR3 contains 14 residues. The ends lost 4 bases at V and 7 bases at J; junction bases unmatched: 7. The CDR3 protein is CASSQDRARNTIYF. DNA of the CDR3: TGTGCCAGCAGCCAGGACAGGGCCAGGAACACCATATATTTT. Combining the CDR3 with reference TRBV5-8 and TRBJ1-3 gives the whole variable domain EAGVTQSPTHLIKTRGQQATLRCSPISGHTSVYWYQQALGLGLQFLLWYDEGEERNRGNFPPRFSGRQFPNYSSELNVNALELEDSALYLCASSQDRARNTIYFGEGSWLTVV.

The DNA for the CDR3 is TGTGCCAGCAGCTTCGCCCCTGGCAACACAGATACGCAGTATTTT. Translated, it gives CASSFAPGNTDTQYF. The V call is TRBV7-9, the J call TRBJ2-3, with unresolved D. CDR1 and CDR2 (germline): SEHNR, FQNEAQ (reference sequence). V was clipped by 3 bases and J by 2 bases, with 12 bases between them. This CDR3 is 15 amino acids long.

This clone has only a few counts. The rearrangement uses TRBV12-5 and TRBJ2-3; 11 nucleotides match TRBD1. Per germline, CDR1 LGHNT and CDR2 FRNRAP. The V segment lost 5 bases and the J segment 3 bases; nucleotides outside the gene matches: 7. The CDR3 totals 16 residues. Here the CDR3 DNA reads TGTGCTAGTGGTGCCGGGACAGGGGGGAGAACAGATACGCAGTATTTT. Residues: CASGAGTGGRTDTQYF.